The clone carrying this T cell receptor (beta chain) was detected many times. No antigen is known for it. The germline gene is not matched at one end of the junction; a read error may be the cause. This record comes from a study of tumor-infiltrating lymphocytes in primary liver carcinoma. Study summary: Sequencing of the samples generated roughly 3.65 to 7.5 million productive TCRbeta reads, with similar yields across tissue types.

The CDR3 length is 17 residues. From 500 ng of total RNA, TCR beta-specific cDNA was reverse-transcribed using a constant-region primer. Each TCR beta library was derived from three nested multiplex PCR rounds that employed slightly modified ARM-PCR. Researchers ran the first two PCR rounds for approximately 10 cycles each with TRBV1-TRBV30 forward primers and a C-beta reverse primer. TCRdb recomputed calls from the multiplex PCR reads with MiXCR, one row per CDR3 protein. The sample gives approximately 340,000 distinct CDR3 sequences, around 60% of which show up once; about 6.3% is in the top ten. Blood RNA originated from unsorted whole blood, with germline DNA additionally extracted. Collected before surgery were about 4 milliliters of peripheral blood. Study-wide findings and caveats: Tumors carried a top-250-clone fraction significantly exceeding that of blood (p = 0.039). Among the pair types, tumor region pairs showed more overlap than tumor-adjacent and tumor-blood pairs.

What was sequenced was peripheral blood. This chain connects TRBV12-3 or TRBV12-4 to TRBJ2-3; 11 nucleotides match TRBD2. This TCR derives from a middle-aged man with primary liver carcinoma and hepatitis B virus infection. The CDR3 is CASRLAGGKPSTDTQYF. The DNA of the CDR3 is TGTGCCAGCAGGTTAGCGGGAGGGAAACCTAGCACAGATACGCAGTATTTT.